The sequence of this TCR beta chain was determined in a study of Ad26.COV2.S vaccination and SARS-CoV-2 variants. On the study more broadly: Dosing was one shot or two shots 56 days apart. Whole-study results and caveats: There was a possibility that the TCR breadth and depth analyses underestimated total T cell responses.

Assay: immunoSEQ multiplex PCR; the TCRdb copy retains only in-frame clones and omits some. The sample has 350,000 to 400,000 clones; 88% are singletons. With regard to this clone: Its specificity is not known.

Germline CDR1 SGHNT, CDR2 YYREEE (reference sequence). Deletions cut 6 bases from V and 4 bases from J, with 19 bases between. This CDR3 contains 15 residues. Treatment meaning: around 19 received Ad26.COV2.S at low or high dose, single or two shots; 5 received placebo; per-sample allocation not given. Day 63 after the first vaccine or placebo injection was the time point for sampling. This clonotype was obtained from a person aged 18-65 years who received the Ad26.COV2.S COVID-19 vaccine or a placebo. Specimen: peripheral blood, collected in a trial of Ad26.COV2.S vaccine versus placebo. The rearrangement uses TRBV5-4 and TRBJ2-5; D possibly corresponds to TRBD2 (6 bases). The CDR3 sequence is CASKLGLTDPETQYF. The CDR3 region has the DNA TGTGCCAGCAAGTTGGGACTGACAGACCCAGAGACCCAGTACTTC.